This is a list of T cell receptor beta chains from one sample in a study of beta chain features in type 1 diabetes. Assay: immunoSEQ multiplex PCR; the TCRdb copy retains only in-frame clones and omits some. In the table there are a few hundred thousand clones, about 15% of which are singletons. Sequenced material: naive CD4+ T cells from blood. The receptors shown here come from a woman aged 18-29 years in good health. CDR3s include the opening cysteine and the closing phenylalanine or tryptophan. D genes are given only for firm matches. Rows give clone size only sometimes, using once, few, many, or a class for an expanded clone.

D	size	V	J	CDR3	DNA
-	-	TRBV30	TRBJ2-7	CAWKLVNHDEQYF	TGTGCCTGGAAACTAGTAAATCATGACGAGCAGTACTTC
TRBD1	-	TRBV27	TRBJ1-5	CASSPLDRGGNQPQHF	TGTGCCAGCAGTCCGCTCGACAGGGGAGGGAATCAGCCCCAGCATTTT
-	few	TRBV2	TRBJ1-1	CASSEFELPEAFF	TGTGCCAGCAGTGAATTCGAACTCCCTGAAGCTTTCTTT
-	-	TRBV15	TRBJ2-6	CATSSSGANVLTF	TGTGCCACCAGCTCGTCTGGGGCCAACGTCCTGACTTTC
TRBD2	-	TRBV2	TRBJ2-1	CASRGGLAGDPQFF	TGTGCCAGCAGGGGGGGACTAGCGGGAGATCCCCAGTTCTTC
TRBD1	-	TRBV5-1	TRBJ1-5	CASSPDREGQPQHF	TGCGCCAGCAGCCCGGACAGGGAGGGCCAGCCCCAGCATTTT
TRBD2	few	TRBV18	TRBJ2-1	CASSRTSGIYNEQFF	TGTGCCAGCTCACGGACTAGCGGGATCTACAATGAGCAGTTCTTC
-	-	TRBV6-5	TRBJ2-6	CASSYAGSSGANVLTF	TGTGCCAGCAGTTACGCCGGGAGCTCTGGGGCCAACGTCCTGACTTTC
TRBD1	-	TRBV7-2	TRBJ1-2	CASSLVDRVKRGYTF	TGTGCCAGCAGCTTAGTGGACAGGGTGAAACGGGGCTACACCTTC
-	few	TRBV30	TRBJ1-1	CAWSVIANTEAFF	TGTGCCTGGAGTGTAATAGCGAACACTGAAGCTTTCTTT
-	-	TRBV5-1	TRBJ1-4	CASSVNRQNEKLFF	TGCGCCAGCAGCGTTAACAGGCAAAATGAAAAACTGTTTTTT
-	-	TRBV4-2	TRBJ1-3	CASSQAGASGNTIYF	TGTGCCAGCAGCCAAGCCGGAGCCTCTGGAAACACCATATATTTT
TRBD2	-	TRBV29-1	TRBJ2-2	CSARAGVETGELFF	TGCAGCGCGAGGGCGGGAGTTGAAACCGGGGAGCTGTTTTTT
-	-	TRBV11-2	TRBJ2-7	CASSHGGGGGYEQYF	TGTGCCAGCAGCCACGGAGGGGGCGGAGGTTACGAGCAGTACTTC
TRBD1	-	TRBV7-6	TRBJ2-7	CASSLRTGGNYEQYF	TGTGCCAGCAGCTTACGGACAGGGGGCAACTACGAGCAGTACTTC
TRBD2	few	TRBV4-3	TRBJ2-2	CASSLGHGAGRQSGELFF	TGCGCCAGCAGCCTAGGGCACGGAGCGGGACGACAGTCCGGGGAGCTGTTTTTT
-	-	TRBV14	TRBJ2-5	CASSRGGPILGTQYF	TGTGCCAGCAGCCGAGGAGGGCCTATCCTCGGGACCCAGTACTTC
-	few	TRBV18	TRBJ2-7	CASSPRSSSEREQYF	TGTGCCAGCTCACCCCGCTCTAGCTCGGAACGCGAGCAGTACTTC
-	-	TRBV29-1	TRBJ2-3	CSVRSGTDTQYF	TGCAGCGTACGTAGCGGCACAGATACGCAGTATTTT
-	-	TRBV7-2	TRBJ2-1	CASSLQREGQFF	TGTGCCAGCAGCTTACAAAGAGAGGGGCAGTTCTTC
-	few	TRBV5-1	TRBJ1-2	CASSTAPPGWDGYTF	TGCGCCAGCAGCACCGCTCCCCCGGGGTGGGATGGCTACACCTTC
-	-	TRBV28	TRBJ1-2	CASTQGPYGYTF	TGTGCCAGCACCCAGGGGCCTTATGGCTACACCTTC